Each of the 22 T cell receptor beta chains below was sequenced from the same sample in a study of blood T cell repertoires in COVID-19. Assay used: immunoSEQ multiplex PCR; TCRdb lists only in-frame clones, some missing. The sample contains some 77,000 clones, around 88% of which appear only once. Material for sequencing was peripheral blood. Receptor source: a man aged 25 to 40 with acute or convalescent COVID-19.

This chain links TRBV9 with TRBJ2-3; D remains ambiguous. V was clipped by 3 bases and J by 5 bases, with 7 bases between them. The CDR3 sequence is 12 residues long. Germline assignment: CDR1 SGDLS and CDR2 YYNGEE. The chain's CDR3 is CASSASGDTQYF. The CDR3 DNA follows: TGTGCCAGCAGCGCTTCGGGAGATACGCAGTATTTT. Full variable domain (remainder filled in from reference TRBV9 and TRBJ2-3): DSGVTQTPKHLITATGQRVTLRCSPRSGDLSVYWYQQSLDQGLQFLIQYYNGEERAKGNILERFSAQQFPDLHSELNLSSLELGDSALYFCASSASGDTQYFGPGTRLTVL.

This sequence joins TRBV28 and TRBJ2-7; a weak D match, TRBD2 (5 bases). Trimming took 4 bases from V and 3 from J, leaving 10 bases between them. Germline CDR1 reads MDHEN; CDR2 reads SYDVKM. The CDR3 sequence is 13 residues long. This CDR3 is CASSSLGSYEQYF. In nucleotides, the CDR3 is TGTGCCAGCAGTTCCCTTGGGAGCTACGAGCAGTACTTC.

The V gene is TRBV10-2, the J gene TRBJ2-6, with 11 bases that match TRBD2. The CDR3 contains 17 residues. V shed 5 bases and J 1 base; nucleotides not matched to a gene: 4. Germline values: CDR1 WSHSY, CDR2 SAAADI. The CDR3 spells CASSRLAGPSGANVLTF. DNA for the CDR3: TGCGCCAGCAGTCGACTAGCGGGACCTTCTGGGGCCAACGTCCTGACTTTC.

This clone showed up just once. This CDR3 reads CASSSGSGANVLTF. CDR3 DNA: TGTGCCAGTAGTTCAGGCTCTGGGGCCAACGTCCTGACTTTC. The chain carries TRBV19 and TRBJ2-6; no definite D call. Trimming removed 5 bases from V and 0 bases from J, with 5 bases in between. Germline assignment: CDR1 LNHDA and CDR2 SQIVND (reference sequence). This CDR3 comprises 14 residues.

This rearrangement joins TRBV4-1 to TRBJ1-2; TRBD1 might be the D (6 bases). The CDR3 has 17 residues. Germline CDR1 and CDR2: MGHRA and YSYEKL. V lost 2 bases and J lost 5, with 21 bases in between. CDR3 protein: CASSQSPGTLKGYGYTF. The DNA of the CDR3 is TGCGCCAGCAGCCAATCCCCCGGGACACTCAAAGGGTATGGCTACACCTTC.

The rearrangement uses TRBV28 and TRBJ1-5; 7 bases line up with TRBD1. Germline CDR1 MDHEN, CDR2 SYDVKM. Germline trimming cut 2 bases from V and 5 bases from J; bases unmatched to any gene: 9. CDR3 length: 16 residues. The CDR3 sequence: CASSLRSGGTHQPQHF. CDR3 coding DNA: TGTGCCAGCAGTTTAAGATCAGGGGGGACCCATCAGCCCCAGCATTTT.

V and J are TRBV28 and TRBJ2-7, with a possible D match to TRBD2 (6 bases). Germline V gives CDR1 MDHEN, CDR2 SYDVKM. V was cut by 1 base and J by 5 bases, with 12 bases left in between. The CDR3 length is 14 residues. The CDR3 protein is CASSLSGWGDEQYF. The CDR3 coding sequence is TGTGCCAGCAGTTTATCGGGGTGGGGGGACGAGCAGTACTTC.

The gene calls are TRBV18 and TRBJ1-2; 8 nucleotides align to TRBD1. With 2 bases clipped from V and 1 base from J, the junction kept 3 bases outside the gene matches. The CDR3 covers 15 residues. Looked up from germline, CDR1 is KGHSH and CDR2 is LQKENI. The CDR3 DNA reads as TGTGCCAGCTCACCAGGACAGGGAGATAACTATGGCTACACCTTC. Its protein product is CASSPGQGDNYGYTF. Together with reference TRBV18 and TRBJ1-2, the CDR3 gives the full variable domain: NAGVMQNPRHLVRRRGQEARLRCSPMKGHSHVYWYRQLPEEGLKFMVYLQKENIIDESGMPKERFSAEFPKEGPSILRIQQVVRGDSAAYFCASSPGQGDNYGYTFGSGTRLTVV.

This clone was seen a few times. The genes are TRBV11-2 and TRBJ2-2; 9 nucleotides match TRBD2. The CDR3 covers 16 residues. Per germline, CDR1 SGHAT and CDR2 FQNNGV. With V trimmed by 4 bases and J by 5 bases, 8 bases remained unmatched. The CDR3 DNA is TGTGCCAGCAGCTGGTTAGCGGGAGACGTAACCGGGGAGCTGTTTTTT. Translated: CASSWLAGDVTGELFF.

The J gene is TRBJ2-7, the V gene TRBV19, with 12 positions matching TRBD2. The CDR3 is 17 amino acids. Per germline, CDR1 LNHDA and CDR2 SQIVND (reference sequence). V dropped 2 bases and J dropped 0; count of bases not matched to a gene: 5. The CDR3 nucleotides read TGTGCCAGTAGTATATCAGGACTAGCGGGAAGCTCCTACGAGCAGTACTTC. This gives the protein CASSISGLAGSSYEQYF.

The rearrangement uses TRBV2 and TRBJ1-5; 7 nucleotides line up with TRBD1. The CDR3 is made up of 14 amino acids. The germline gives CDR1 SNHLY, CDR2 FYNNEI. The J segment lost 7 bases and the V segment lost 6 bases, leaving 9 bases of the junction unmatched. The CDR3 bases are TGTGCCAGCAGCTGGACAGGAGGGGACCAGCCCCAGCATTTT. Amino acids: CASSWTGGDQPQHF.

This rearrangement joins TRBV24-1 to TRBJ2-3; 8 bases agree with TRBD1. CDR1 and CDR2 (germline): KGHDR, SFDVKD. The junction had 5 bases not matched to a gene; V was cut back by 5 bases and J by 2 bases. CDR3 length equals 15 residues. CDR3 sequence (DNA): TGTGCCACCAGTGGTCAGGGGGCCCCCACAGATACGCAGTATTTT. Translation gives CATSGQGAPTDTQYF.

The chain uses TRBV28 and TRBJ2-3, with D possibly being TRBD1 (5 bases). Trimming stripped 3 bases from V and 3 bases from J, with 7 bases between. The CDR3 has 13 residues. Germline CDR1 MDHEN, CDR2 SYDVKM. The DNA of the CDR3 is TGTGCCAGCAGTTTCCAGGGAACAGATACGCAGTATTTT. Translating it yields CASSFQGTDTQYF.

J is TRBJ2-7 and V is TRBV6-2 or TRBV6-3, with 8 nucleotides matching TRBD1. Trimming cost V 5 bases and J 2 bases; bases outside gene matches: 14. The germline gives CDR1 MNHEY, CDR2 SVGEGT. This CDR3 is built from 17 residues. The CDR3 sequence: CASSTLGQGVKPYEQYF. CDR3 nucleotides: TGTGCCAGCAGTACCCTCGGACAGGGAGTGAAGCCCTACGAGCAGTACTTC.

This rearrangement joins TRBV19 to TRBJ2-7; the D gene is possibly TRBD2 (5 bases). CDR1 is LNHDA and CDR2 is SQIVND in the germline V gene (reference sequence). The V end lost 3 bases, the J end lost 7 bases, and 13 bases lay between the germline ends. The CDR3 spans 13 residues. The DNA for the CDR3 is TGTGCCAGTAGTATGGCGACAACGGGGGAGCAGTACTTC. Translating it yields CASSMATTGEQYF.

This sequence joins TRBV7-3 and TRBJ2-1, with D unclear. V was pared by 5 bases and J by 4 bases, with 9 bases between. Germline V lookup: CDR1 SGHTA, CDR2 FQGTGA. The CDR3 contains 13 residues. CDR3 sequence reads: CASSAHLYNEQFF. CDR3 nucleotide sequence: TGTGCCAGCAGCGCTCACTTGTACAATGAGCAGTTCTTC.

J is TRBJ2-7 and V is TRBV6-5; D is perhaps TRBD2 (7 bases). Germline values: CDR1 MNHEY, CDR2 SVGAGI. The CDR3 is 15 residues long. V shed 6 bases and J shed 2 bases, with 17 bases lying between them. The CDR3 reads CASSLGGVTTYEQYF. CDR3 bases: TGTGCCAGCAGCCTAGGGGGGGTCACCACCTACGAGCAGTACTTC.

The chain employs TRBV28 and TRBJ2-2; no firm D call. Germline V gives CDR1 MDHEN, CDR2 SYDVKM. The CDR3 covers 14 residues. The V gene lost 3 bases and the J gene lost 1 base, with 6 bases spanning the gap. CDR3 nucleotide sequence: TGTGCCAGCAGTTTCCCATTGAACACCGGGGAGCTGTTTTTT. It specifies CASSFPLNTGELFF. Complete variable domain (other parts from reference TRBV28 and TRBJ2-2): DVKVTQSSRYLVKRTGEKVFLECVQDMDHENMFWYRQDPGLGLRLIYFSYDVKMKEKGDIPEGYSVSREKKERFSLILESASTNQTSMYLCASSFPLNTGELFFGEGSRLTVL.

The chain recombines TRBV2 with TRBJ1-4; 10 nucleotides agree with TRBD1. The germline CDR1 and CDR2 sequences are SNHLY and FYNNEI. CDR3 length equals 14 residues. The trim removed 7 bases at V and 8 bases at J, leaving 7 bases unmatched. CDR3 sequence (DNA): TGTGCCAGCAAAAGACAGGGGGCGTCAGAAAAACTGTTTTTT. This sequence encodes CASKRQGASEKLFF.

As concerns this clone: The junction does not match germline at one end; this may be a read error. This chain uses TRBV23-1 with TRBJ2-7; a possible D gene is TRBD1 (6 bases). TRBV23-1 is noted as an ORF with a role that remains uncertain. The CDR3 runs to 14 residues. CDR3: CASSHGQGLNEEYF. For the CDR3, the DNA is TGCGCCAGCAGTCATGGCCAGGGGCTCAACGAGGAGTACTTC.

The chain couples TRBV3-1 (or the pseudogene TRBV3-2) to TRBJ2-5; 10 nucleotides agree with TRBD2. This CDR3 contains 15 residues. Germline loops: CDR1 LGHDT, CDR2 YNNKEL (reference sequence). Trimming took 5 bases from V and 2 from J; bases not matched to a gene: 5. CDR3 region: CASSTMTSGQETQYF. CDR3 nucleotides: TGTGCCAGCAGCACTATGACTAGCGGGCAAGAGACCCAGTACTTC.

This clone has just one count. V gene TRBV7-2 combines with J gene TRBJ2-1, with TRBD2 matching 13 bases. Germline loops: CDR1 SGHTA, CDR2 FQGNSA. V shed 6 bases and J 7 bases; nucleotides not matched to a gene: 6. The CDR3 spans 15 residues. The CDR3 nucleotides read TGTGCCAGCAGGCCTACTAGCGGGAGGGCAAATGAGCAGTTCTTC. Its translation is CASRPTSGRANEQFF.